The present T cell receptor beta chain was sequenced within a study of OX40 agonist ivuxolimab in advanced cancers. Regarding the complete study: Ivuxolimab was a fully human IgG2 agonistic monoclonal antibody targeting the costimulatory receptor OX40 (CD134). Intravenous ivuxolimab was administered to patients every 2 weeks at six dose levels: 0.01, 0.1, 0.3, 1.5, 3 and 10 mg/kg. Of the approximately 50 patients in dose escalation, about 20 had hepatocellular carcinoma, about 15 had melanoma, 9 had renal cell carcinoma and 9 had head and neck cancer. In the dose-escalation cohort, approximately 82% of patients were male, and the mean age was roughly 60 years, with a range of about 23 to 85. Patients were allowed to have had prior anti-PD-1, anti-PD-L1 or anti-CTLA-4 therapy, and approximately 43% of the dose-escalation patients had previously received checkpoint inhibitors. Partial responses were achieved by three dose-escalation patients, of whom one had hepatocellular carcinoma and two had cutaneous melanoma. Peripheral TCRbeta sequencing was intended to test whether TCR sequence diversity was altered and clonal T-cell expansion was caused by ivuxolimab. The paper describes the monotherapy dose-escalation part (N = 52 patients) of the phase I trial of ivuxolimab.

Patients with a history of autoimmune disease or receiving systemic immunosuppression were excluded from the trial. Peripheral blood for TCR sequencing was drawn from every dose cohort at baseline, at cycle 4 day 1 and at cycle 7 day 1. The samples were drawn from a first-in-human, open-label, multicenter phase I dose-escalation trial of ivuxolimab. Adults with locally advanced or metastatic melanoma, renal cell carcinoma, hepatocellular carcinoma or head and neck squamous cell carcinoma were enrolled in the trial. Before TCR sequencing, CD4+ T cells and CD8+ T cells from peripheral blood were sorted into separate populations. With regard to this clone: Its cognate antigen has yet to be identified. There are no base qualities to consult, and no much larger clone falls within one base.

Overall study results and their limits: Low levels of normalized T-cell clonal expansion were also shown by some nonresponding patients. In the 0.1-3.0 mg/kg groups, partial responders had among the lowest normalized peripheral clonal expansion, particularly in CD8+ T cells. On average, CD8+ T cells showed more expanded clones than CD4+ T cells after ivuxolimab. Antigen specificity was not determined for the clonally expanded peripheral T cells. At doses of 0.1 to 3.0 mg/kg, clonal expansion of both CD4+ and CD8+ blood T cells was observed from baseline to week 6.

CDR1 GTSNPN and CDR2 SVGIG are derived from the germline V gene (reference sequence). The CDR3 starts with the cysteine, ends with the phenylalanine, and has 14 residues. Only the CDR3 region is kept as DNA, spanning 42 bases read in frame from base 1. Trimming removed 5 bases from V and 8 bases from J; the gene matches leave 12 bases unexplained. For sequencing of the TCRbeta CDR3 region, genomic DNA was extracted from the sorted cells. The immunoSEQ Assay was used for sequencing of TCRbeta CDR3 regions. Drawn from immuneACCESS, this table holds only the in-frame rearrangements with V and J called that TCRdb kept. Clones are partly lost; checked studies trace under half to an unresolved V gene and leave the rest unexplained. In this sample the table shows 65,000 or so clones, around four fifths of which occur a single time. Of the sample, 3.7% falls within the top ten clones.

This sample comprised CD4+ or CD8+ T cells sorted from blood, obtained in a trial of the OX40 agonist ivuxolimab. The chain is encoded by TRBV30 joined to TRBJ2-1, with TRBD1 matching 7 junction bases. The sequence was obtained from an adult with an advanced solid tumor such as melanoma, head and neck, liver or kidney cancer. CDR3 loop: CAWEGGGQVYEQFF. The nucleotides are TGTGCCTGGGAAGGCGGCGGACAGGTTTATGAGCAGTTCTTC. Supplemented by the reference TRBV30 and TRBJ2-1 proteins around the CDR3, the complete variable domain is SQTIHQWPATLVQPVGSPLSLECTVEGTSNPNLYWYRQAAGRGLQLLFYSVGIGQISSEVPQNLSASRPQDRQFILSSKKLLLSDSGFYLCAWEGGGQVYEQFFGPGTRLTVL.